This T cell receptor (beta chain) was sequenced for a study of blood T cell repertoires in COVID-19. About the study: Both acute and convalescent COVID-19 samples were obtained from the United States, Italy and Spain.

Cohort assignment relied on participant-reported clinical history. Libraries were prepared by immunoSEQ multiplex PCR; TCRdb keeps only in-frame clonotypes and omits some of them. The table records about 270,000 clones, 85% to 90% of them present only once. This clone was observed a few times. Germline lookup yields CDR1 PRHDT and CDR2 FYEKMQ (reference sequence). The CDR3 is 17 amino acids. V lost 3 bases and J lost 1; bases outside the gene matches: 9. The sequence came from a woman aged 25 to 39 with acute COVID-19. Material: PBMCs or T cells enriched from blood (not recorded which). The chain carries TRBV13 and TRBJ2-7; 10 positions match TRBD2. The chain's CDR3 is CASSFTPSGGDSYEQYF. For the CDR3, the DNA is TGTGCCAGCAGCTTTACCCCTAGCGGGGGAGATTCCTACGAGCAGTACTTC.